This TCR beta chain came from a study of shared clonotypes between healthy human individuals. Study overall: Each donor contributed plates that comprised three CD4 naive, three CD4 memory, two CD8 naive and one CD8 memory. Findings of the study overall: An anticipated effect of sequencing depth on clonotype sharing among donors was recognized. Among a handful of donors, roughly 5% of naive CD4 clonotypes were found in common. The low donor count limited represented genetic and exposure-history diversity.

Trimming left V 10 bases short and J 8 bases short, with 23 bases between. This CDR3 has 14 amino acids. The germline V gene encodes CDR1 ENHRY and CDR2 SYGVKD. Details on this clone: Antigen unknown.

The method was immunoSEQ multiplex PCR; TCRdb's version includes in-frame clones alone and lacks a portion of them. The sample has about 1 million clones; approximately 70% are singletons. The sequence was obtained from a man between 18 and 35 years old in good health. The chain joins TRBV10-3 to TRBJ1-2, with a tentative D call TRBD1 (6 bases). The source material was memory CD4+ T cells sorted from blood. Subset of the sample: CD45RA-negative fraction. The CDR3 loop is CATAGEHFLGGYTF. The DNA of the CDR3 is TGTGCCACAGCAGGGGAACATTTCCTGGGGGGCTACACCTTC.